This TCR beta chain stems from a study of T cell responses to AZD1222 COVID-19 vaccine. This clone was counted only a few times. V was cut by 1 base and J by 15 bases, with 10 bases left in between. In germline, CDR1 is LGHDT, CDR2 YNNKEL (reference sequence). CDR3 length: 11 residues. Only in-frame clones appear in the TCRdb table, and some are missing; sequencing was by immunoSEQ multiplex PCR. The sample holds 150,000 to 200,000 clones, 90% seen once. This sequence originates from an adult in good health. The input for sequencing was peripheral blood, taken on day 0 of AZD1222 vaccination. The chain couples TRBV3-1 (or the pseudogene TRBV3-2) to TRBJ2-1, with D unresolved. CDR3 loop: CASSQGLNRFF. DNA for the CDR3: TGTGCCAGCAGCCAAGGATTAAACCGGTTCTTC.